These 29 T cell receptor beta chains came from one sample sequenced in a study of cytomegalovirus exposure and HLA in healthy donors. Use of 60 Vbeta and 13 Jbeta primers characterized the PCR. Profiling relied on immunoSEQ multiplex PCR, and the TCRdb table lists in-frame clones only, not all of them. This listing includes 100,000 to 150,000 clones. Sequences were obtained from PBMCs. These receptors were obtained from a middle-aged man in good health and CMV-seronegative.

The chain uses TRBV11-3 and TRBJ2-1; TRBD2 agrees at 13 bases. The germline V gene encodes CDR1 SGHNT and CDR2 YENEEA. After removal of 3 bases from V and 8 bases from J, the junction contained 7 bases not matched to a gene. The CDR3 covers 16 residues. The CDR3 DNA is TGTGCCAGCAGCTTTAGGACTAGCGGGAGACTGGATGAGCAGTTCTTC. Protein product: CASSFRTSGRLDEQFF.

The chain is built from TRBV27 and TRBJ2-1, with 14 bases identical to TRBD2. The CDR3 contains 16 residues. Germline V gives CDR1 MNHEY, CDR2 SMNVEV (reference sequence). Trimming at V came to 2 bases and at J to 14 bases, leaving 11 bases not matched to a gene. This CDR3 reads CASSLGGLAGVALKFF. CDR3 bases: TGTGCCAGCAGTTTAGGGGGACTAGCGGGAGTAGCTCTTAAGTTCTTC.

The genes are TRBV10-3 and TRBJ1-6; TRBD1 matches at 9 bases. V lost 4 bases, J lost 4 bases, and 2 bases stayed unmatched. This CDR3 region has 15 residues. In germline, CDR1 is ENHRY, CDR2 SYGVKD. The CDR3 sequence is CAISAGQGYNSPLHF. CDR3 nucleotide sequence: TGTGCCATCAGTGCCGGACAGGGGTATAATTCACCCCTCCACTTT.

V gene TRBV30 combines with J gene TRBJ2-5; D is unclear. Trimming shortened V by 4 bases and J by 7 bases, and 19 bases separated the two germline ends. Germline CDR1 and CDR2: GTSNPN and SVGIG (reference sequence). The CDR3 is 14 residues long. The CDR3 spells CAWNSGQLSGTQYF. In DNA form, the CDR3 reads TGTGCCTGGAATTCCGGCCAACTATCGGGGACCCAGTACTTC.

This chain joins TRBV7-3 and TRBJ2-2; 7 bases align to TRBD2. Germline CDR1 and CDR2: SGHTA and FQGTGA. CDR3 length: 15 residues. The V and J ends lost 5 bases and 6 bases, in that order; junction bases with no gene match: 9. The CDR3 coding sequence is TGTGCCAGCAGCCAAGGCCCCCGGGAGGCCGGGGAGCTGTTTTTT. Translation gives CASSQGPREAGELFF.

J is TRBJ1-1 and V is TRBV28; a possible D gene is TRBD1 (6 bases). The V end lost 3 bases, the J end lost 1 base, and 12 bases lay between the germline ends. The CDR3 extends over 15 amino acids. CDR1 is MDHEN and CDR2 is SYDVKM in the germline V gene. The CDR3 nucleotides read TGTGCCAGCAGTTTGGGACAAGGGAGGAACACTGAAGCTTTCTTT. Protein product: CASSLGQGRNTEAFF.

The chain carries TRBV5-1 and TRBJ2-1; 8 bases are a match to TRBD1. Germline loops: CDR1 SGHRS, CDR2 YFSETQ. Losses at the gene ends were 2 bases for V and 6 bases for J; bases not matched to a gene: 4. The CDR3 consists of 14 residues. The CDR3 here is CASSLGQGRNEQFF. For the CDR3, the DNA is TGCGCCAGCAGCTTAGGACAGGGTCGCAATGAGCAGTTCTTC.

In nucleotides, the CDR3 is TGTGCCAGCAGTCCCGGGACTAGCGGGAGGTGGGGGTACGAGCAGTACTTC. Amino acids: CASSPGTSGRWGYEQYF. The chain is built from TRBV28 and TRBJ2-7; 15 bases fit TRBD2. The CDR3 is made up of 17 amino acids. Looked up from germline, CDR1 is MDHEN and CDR2 is SYDVKM. The V and J ends lost 5 bases and 4 bases, in that order; junction bases with no gene match: 9.

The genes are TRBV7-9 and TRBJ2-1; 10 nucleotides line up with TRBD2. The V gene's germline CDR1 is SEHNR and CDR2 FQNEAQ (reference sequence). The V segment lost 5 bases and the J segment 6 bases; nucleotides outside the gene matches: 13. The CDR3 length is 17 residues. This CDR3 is CASSPALLAGVANEQFF. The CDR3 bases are TGTGCCAGCAGCCCGGCCCTCCTAGCGGGAGTAGCCAATGAGCAGTTCTTC.

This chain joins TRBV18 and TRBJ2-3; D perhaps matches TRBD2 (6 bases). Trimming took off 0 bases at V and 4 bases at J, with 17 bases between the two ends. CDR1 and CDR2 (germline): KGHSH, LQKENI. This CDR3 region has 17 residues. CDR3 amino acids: CASSPPSPSGVPDTQYF. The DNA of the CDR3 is TGTGCCAGCTCACCACCGTCTCCGTCGGGAGTCCCAGATACGCAGTATTTT.

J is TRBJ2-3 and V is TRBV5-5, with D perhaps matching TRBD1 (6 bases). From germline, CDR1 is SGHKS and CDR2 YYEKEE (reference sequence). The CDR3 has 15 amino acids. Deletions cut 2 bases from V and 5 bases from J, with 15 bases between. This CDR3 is CASSFLGGPLDTQYF. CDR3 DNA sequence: TGTGCCAGCAGCTTTCTAGGGGGACCCCTAGATACGCAGTATTTT.

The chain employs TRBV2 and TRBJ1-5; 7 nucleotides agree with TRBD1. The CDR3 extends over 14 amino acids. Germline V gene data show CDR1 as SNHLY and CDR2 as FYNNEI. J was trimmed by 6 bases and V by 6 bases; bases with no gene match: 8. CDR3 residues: CASRDRVPSQPQHF. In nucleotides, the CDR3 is TGTGCCAGCAGAGACAGGGTGCCGAGTCAGCCCCAGCATTTT.

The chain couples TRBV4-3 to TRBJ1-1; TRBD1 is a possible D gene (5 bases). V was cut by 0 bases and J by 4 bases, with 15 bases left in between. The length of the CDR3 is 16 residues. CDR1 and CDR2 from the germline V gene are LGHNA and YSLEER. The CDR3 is CASSQDPGQVGTEAFF. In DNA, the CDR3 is TGCGCCAGCAGCCAAGATCCAGGGCAGGTTGGCACTGAAGCTTTCTTT.

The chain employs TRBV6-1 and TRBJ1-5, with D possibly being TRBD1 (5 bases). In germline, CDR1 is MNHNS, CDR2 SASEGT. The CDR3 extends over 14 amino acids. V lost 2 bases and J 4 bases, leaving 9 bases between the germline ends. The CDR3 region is CASSETRGNQPQHF. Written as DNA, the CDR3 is TGTGCCAGCAGTGAAACCCGGGGGAATCAGCCCCAGCATTTT.

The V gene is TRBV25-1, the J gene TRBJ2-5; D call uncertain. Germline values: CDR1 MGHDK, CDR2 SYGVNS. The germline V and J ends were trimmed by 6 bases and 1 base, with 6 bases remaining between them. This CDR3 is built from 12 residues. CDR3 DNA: TGTGCCAGCAGCGGTAGCCAAGAGACCCAGTACTTC. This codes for CASSGSQETQYF. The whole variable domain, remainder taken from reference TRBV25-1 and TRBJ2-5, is EADIYQTPRYLVIGTGKKITLECSQTMGHDKMYWYQQDPGMELHLIHYSYGVNSTEKGDLSSESTVSRIRTEHFPLTLESARPSHTSQYLCASSGSQETQYFGPGTRLLVL.

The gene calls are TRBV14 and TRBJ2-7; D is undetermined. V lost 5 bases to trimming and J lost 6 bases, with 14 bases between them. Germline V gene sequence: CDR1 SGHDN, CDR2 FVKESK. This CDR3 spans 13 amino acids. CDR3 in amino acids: CASSFAPLGEQYF. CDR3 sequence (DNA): TGTGCCAGCAGCTTCGCCCCACTCGGCGAGCAGTACTTC.

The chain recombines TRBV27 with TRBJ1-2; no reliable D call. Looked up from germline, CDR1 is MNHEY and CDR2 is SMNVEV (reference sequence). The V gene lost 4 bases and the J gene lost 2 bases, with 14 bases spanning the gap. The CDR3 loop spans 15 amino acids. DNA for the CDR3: TGTGCCAGCAGTTCCCCGGCAGGCTTGAACTATGGCTACACCTTC. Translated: CASSSPAGLNYGYTF.

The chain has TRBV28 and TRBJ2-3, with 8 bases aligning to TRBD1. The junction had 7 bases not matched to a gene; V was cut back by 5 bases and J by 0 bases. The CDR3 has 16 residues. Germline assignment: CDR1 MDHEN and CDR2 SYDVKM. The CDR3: CASSSLGQVSTDTQYF. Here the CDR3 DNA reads TGTGCCAGCAGTAGTCTGGGACAGGTGAGCACAGATACGCAGTATTTT.

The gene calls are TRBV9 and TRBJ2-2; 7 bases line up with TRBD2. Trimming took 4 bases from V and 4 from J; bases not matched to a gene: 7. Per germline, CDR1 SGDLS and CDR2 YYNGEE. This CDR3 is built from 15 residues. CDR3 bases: TGTGCCAGCAGCATGCTAGCGGAAAGCACCGGGGAGCTGTTTTTT. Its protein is CASSMLAESTGELFF.

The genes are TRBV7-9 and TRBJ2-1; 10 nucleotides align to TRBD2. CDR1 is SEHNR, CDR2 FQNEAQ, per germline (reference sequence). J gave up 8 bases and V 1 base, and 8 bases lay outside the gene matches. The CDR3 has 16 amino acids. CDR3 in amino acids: CASSLEGTSVGDEQFF. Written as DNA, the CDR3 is TGTGCCAGCAGCTTAGAAGGGACTAGCGTTGGCGATGAGCAGTTCTTC.

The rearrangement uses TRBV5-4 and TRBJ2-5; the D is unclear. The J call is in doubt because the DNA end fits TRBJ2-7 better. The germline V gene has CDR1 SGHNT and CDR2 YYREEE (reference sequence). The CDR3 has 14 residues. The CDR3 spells CASSLRGRVYEQYF. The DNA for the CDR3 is TGTGCCAGCAGCTTACGAGGTCGGGTCTACGAGCAGTACTTC.

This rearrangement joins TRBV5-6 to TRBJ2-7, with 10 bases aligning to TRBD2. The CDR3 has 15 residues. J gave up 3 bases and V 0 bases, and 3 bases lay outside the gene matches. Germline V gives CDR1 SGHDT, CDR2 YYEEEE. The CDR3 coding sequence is TGTGCCAGCAGCTTGGTCGGGACTAGCGACTACGAGCAGTACTTC. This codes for CASSLVGTSDYEQYF.

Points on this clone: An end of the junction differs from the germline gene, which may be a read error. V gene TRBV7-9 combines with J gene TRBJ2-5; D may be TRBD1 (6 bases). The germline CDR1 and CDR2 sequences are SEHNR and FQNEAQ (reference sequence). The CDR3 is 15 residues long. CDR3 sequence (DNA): TGTGCCAGCAGCTTATTTGGGGGCCGGCAAGAGGCCCAGTACTTC. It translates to CASSLFGGRQEAQYF.

CDR3 residues: CASSYRGSGGETQYF. The CDR3, as DNA: TGTGCCAGCAGCTATCGGGGGAGTGGGGGAGAGACCCAGTACTTC. This chain links TRBV5-8 with TRBJ2-5, with D tentatively TRBD2 (6 bases). This CDR3 spans 15 amino acids. Germline CDR1 is SGHTS and CDR2 is YDEGEE. Between the trimmed V and J ends, which lost 3 bases and 4 bases, there was a span of 16 bases.

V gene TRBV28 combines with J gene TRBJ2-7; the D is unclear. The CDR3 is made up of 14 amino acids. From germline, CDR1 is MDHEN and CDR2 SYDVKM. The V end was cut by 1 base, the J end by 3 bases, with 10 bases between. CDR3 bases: TGTGCCAGCAGTTTATTTCTGGCACGCTACGAGCAGTACTTC. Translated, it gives CASSLFLARYEQYF.

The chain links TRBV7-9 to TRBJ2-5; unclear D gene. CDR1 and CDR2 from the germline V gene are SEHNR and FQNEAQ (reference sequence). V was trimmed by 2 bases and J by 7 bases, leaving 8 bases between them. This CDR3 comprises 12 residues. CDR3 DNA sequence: TGTGCCAGCAGCTTATTAATCGGGACCCAGTACTTC. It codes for CASSLLIGTQYF. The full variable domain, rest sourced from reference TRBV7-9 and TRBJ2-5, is DTGVSQNPRHKITKRGQNVTFRCDPISEHNRLYWYRQTLGQGPEFLTYFQNEAQLEKSRLLSDRFSAERPKGSFSTLEIQRTEQGDSAMYLCASSLLIGTQYFGPGTRLLVL.

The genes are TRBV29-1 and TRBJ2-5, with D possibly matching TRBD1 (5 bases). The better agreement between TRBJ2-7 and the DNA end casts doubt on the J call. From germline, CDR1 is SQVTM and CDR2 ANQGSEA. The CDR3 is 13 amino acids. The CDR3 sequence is CSVDQGGNYEQYF. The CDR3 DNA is TGCAGCGTTGATCAGGGTGGAAACTACGAGCAGTACTTC.

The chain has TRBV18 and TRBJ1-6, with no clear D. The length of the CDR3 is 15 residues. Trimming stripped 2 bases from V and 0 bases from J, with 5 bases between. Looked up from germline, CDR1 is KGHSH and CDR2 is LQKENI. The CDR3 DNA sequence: TGTGCCAGCTCACCAGCGGGCTCCTATAATTCACCCCTCCACTTT. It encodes CASSPAGSYNSPLHF.

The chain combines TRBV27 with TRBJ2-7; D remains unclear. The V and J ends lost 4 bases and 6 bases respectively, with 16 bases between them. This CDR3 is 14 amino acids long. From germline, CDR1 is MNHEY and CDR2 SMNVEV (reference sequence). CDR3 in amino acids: CASSSSQVKGEQYF. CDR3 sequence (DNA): TGTGCCAGCAGTTCGAGTCAGGTCAAAGGCGAGCAGTACTTC.